These T cell receptor beta chains were read from a single sample in a study of CD8 T cells in Susac syndrome. MiXCR, run by TCRdb on the immunoSEQ multiplex PCR reads, gives a single entry per CDR3 protein. The table shows some 200,000 distinct CDR3 sequences, with nearly 97% occurring only once. Sequenced input: CD4+ T cells from PBMCs. These receptors were obtained from a human donor with multiple sclerosis. Each CDR3 is given with its conserved first and last residue. Size tells how often a clone was seen (once, few, many) or the class of an expanded clone, and some rows leave it out.

V | size | length | CDR3
TRBV27 | once | 13 | CASSLWQSHEQYF
TRBV28 | once | 15 | CASSLWGQGTDTQYF
TRBV29-1 | . | 12 | CSVVAQHYGYTF
TRBV27 | few | 15 | CASSPRTSGSYEQYF
TRBV28 | . | 15 | CASSFQGQGGQPQHF
TRBV7-8 | . | 15 | CASSLERWLGAEQFF
TRBV20-1 | . | 13 | CSAGITGTDTQYF
TRBV19 | once | 15 | CASSIVATGIAEAFF
TRBV7-2 | . | 16 | CASSLHRLAGQETQYF
TRBV19 | . | 14 | CASSVTGGGQPQHF
TRBV5-4 | once | 13 | CASSAVANYGYTF
TRBV15 | . | 16 | CATSRLAGGADNEQFF
TRBV20-1 | . | 13 | CSARDYRGHEQYF
TRBV19 | . | 15 | CASSLGQGNLYEQYF
TRBV20-1 | . | 14 | CSARAGFGNQPQHF
TRBV5-1 | . | 15 | CASSLSTLGNTEAFF
TRBV27 | . | 15 | CASSTGLAGGNEQFF
TRBV12-3/TRBV12-4 | once | 14 | CASSLRVRDTEAFF
TRBV9 | once | 15 | CASSVKAGGSYEQYF
TRBV6-5 | . | 13 | CASSPVPLRAQYF
TRBV7-9 | . | 15 | CASSRPGLAQNIQYF
TRBV30 | . | 14 | CAWSVPDRGTEAFF
TRBV12-3/TRBV12-4 | . | 16 | CASSVTGTGGTGELFF